This TCR beta chain stems from a study of blood T cell repertoires in COVID-19. Study overall: Both acute and convalescent COVID-19 samples were obtained from the United States, Italy and Spain. Sample material is recorded as cDNA or gDNA derived from T cells, B-cell-depleted T cells, or PBMCs.

Original methodology: From reference gene primer amplification, estimates of nucleated cell counts were derived. Profiled with immunoSEQ multiplex PCR; TCRdb holds only in-frame clones, not every one. V, J and clone size derive from that table, while D and trimming were established from the DNA sequence. The sample includes roughly 80,000 clones, 70% to 90% of them seen just once. This clone was seen a few times. CDR3 size: 15 residues. Trimming shortened V by 7 bases and J by 7 bases, and 19 bases separated the two germline ends. The V gene's germline CDR1 is MNHEY and CDR2 SMNVEV (reference sequence).

The sample taken for sequencing was peripheral blood. This chain uses TRBV27 with TRBJ2-2, with D uncertain. This clonotype was sampled from a woman older than 75 with acute or convalescent COVID-19. CDR3 nucleotides: TGTGCCAGCACCGCGGAAGGAAACTATGGCGGGGAGCTGTTTTTT. Translated, it gives CASTAEGNYGGELFF.